This entry lists 32 T cell receptor beta chains sequenced from one sample in a study of monozygotic twins with inflammatory bowel disease (dated 2019 in TCRdb). The receptor library was made with 5' RACE. Sequencer: Illumina HiSeq 2500. After TCRdb reprocessed the reads, each CDR3 protein sequence was kept as one row, without DNA. The sample table gives 150,000 to 200,000 distinct CDR3 sequences. Together, the top ten hold 2.5% to 3% of the sample. The specimen sequenced was blood. Receptor source: a human donor with ulcerative colitis or Crohn's disease, or a healthy co-twin of an affected twin (not recorded which).

V gene TRBV20-1 combines with J gene TRBJ2-1; TCRdb's D gene call, TRBD2, goes unchecked for lack of DNA. CDR1 and CDR2 from the germline V gene are DFQATT and SNEGSKA (reference sequence). This CDR3 region has 19 residues. The CDR3 loop is CSASLYGASGTSVLNEQFF.

V gene TRBV9 combines with J gene TRBJ2-3; with no DNA, the TCRdb D assignment of TRBD1 cannot be verified. CDR3 length: 17 amino acids. Per the germline V gene, CDR1 is SGDLS and CDR2 is YYNGEE. The CDR3: CASSGHTPGQGPDTQYF.

The chain is built from TRBV5-1 and TRBJ2-5; TCRdb picks TRBD1, but there is no DNA to check that call. CDR3 size: 16 residues. Per the germline V gene, CDR1 is SGHRS and CDR2 is YFSETQ. The CDR3 spells CASSLDPSGIQETQYF.

The rearrangement links TRBV11-2 to TRBJ2-1; the TCRdb call, TRBD2, lacks DNA for checking. CDR1 SGHAT and CDR2 FQNNGV come from the germline V gene. This CDR3 region has 14 residues. The chain's CDR3 is CASSLALVINEQFF. Supplemented by reference TRBV11-2 and TRBJ2-1, the full variable domain reads EAGVAQSPRYKIIEKRQSVAFWCNPISGHATLYWYQQILGQGPKLLIQFQNNGVVDDSQLPKDRFSAERLKGVDSTLKIQPAKLEDSAVYLCASSLALVINEQFFGPGTRLTVL.

The chain links TRBV4-2 to TRBJ2-4; without DNA, the TCRdb call of TRBD1 cannot be checked. Germline CDR1 LGHNA, CDR2 YNFKEQ. There are 18 residues in the CDR3. CDR3 sequence: CASSQDFSGQGAKNIQYF.

This chain joins TRBV12-3 or TRBV12-4 and TRBJ1-1. The CDR3 covers 14 residues. CDR3 region: CASSVRTGNTEAFF.

The V call is TRBV5-1, the J call TRBJ2-7. CDR1 and CDR2 (germline): SGHRS, YFSETQ. CDR3 length equals 13 residues. The CDR3 here is CASSPRASYEQYF.

V usage is TRBV7-8 and J usage is TRBJ2-1; TCRdb's D call, TRBD1, is unchecked because there is no DNA. Germline CDR1 SGHVS, CDR2 FQNEAQ. The CDR3 length is 14 residues. The CDR3 sequence: CASNPGSSYNEQFF. Based on the CDR3 plus reference TRBV7-8 and TRBJ2-1, the full variable domain is GAGVSQSPRYKVAKRGQDVALRCDPISGHVSLFWYQQALGQGPEFLTYFQNEAQLDKSGLPSDRFFAERPEGSVSTLKIQRTQQEDSAVYLCASNPGSSYNEQFFGPGTRLTVL.

The chain couples TRBV30 to TRBJ2-7. The CDR3 runs 11 residues. Germline V gives CDR1 GTSNPN, CDR2 SVGIG (reference sequence). The CDR3 spells CAWKRSYEQYF.

V usage is TRBV10-3 and J usage is TRBJ1-2. In germline, CDR1 is ENHRY, CDR2 SYGVKD. The CDR3 contains 14 residues. The CDR3 loop is CAISLNFINYGYTF.

The rearrangement joins TRBV11-2 to TRBJ1-1; the TRBD1 assignment by TCRdb is unverifiable without DNA. The CDR3 runs 13 residues. Germline V lookup: CDR1 SGHAT, CDR2 FQNNGV. The CDR3 loop is CASGGFMNTEAFF.

The chain links TRBV9 to TRBJ2-1. This CDR3 spans 15 amino acids. Germline V gene data show CDR1 as SGDLS and CDR2 as YYNGEE. The CDR3 protein is CASSEEGASYNEQFF.

The V call is TRBV30, the J call TRBJ2-2; lacking DNA, the TRBD2 call made by TCRdb goes unchecked. CDR1 and CDR2 from the germline V gene are GTSNPN and SVGIG (reference sequence). The CDR3 loop spans 15 amino acids. The CDR3 reads CAWKRSWGDTGELFF.

The V call is TRBV6-1, the J call TRBJ2-1. Looked up from germline, CDR1 is MNHNS and CDR2 is SASEGT. This CDR3 is built from 16 residues. The chain's CDR3 is CASSTLSPAVYNEQFF.

V is TRBV2 and J is TRBJ2-7; TCRdb's D call, TRBD1, is unchecked because there is no DNA. This CDR3 spans 14 amino acids. Per the germline V gene, CDR1 is SNHLY and CDR2 is FYNNEI. The CDR3 sequence is CASIRGQGGSGQYF.

This chain uses TRBV28 with TRBJ2-7; absent DNA, TCRdb's TRBD2 call cannot be checked. Germline loops: CDR1 MDHEN, CDR2 SYDVKM. This CDR3 comprises 14 residues. The CDR3 loop is CASSNSGISYEQYF.

This sequence joins TRBV5-1 and TRBJ2-7; checking the TCRdb D call of TRBD2 is not possible without DNA. This CDR3 has 18 residues. The V gene's germline CDR1 is SGHRS and CDR2 YFSETQ. The CDR3 loop is CASSLAWLAGGPSYEQYF.

The chain uses TRBV28 and TRBJ1-6. This CDR3 is built from 15 residues. The germline CDR1 and CDR2 sequences are MDHEN and SYDVKM. CDR3: CASNTRAGNNSPLHF.

The gene calls are TRBV5-1 and TRBJ2-7. CDR1 and CDR2 from the germline V gene are SGHRS and YFSETQ. The CDR3 contains 14 residues. The CDR3 sequence is CASSLGQGSFEQYF.

CDR3 protein: CASSFRGTKGSEQFF. This chain links TRBV27 with TRBJ2-1; TCRdb gives TRBD2 as the D gene, but with no DNA this cannot be confirmed. Germline-derived CDR1 and CDR2 are MNHEY and SMNVEV (reference sequence). The length of the CDR3 is 15 residues.

The gene calls are TRBV20-1 and TRBJ1-5. Germline loops: CDR1 DFQATT, CDR2 SNEGSKA (reference sequence). There are 14 residues in the CDR3. CDR3 loop: CSAREQIDDQPQHF.

The chain combines TRBV9 with TRBJ2-1; TCRdb's D call of TRBD2 is untestable without DNA. The CDR3 has 16 amino acids. CDR1 is SGDLS, CDR2 YYNGEE, per germline. The CDR3 is CASSPDLRGSGNEQFF.

The chain is built from TRBV6-5 and TRBJ2-7. CDR3 size: 15 residues. CDR1 MNHEY and CDR2 SVGAGI come from the germline V gene. CDR3 in amino acids: CASSYRQGGSYEQYF.

The chain joins TRBV7-9 to TRBJ2-3; TCRdb's D gene call, TRBD1, goes unchecked for lack of DNA. From germline, CDR1 is SEHNR and CDR2 FQNEAQ (reference sequence). The CDR3 extends over 15 amino acids. The CDR3 reads CASSPTGTNTDTQYF.

CDR3: CASSPGTGAGNQPQHF. This sequence joins TRBV28 and TRBJ1-5; TCRdb's assignment of TRBD1 cannot be checked, as there is no DNA. The CDR3 consists of 16 residues. Germline CDR1 is MDHEN and CDR2 is SYDVKM.

This CDR3 reads CSGVGRPSGNTIYF. This chain joins TRBV20-1 and TRBJ1-3. CDR3 length: 14 residues. Germline V lookup: CDR1 DFQATT, CDR2 SNEGSKA (reference sequence).

The rearrangement uses TRBV5-1 and TRBJ2-7; without DNA, the TCRdb call of TRBD2 cannot be checked. CDR3 length: 20 amino acids. From germline, CDR1 is SGHRS and CDR2 YFSETQ. CDR3 sequence: CASSLGYPGTSRRSSYEQYF. The full variable domain, its missing parts supplied by reference TRBV5-1 and TRBJ2-7, is KAGVTQTPRYLIKTRGQQVTLSCSPISGHRSVSWYQQTPGQGLQFLFEYFSETQRNKGNFPGRFSGRQFSNSRSEMNVSTLELGDSALYLCASSLGYPGTSRRSSYEQYFGPGTRLTVT.

This chain links TRBV7-9 with TRBJ1-4. This CDR3 spans 14 amino acids. The V gene's germline CDR1 is SEHNR and CDR2 FQNEAQ (reference sequence). The CDR3 spells CASKDSGREEKLFF.

This sequence joins TRBV27 and TRBJ1-1; TCRdb's assignment of TRBD1 cannot be checked, as there is no DNA. The germline V gene encodes CDR1 MNHEY and CDR2 SMNVEV (reference sequence). The CDR3 runs to 14 residues. The CDR3 loop reads CASSLSPGRAEAFF.

The V call is TRBV5-1, the J call TRBJ1-5; TCRdb's D gene call, TRBD1, goes unchecked for lack of DNA. Germline V gene lookup returns CDR1 SGHRS and CDR2 YFSETQ. The CDR3 runs 13 residues. The CDR3 loop reads CASSFTGSQPQHF.

This chain uses TRBV7-6 with TRBJ1-3. Germline-derived CDR1 and CDR2 are SGHVS and FNYEAQ. The CDR3 is 16 amino acids. CDR3 in amino acids: CASSLVRALSGNTIYF.

The rearrangement links TRBV7-9 to TRBJ2-1; absent DNA, TCRdb's TRBD1 call cannot be checked. Germline V gene lookup returns CDR1 SEHNR and CDR2 FQNEAQ (reference sequence). CDR3 size: 14 residues. CDR3 in amino acids: CASSSRGVGNEQFF.